Sequencing of this T cell receptor (delta chain) was carried out in a study of Vδ1+ human thymocytes (dated 2018 in TCRdb). With respect to the entire study: mRNA-level TRG and TRD CDR3 repertoires of highly purified Vdelta1+ thymocytes from young children were characterised as a data resource. Validation of the multiplex-based CDR3 amplicon strategy against 5'RACE-based CDR3 amplicon generation methods had been performed previously. The investigation overall reported the following: Numerous TRG clonotypes were shared among donors (up to about 6.9x10^3), while TRD repertoires were essentially private (a maximum of 116 shared). Because unexpected Vdelta2 sequences could lead to misinterpretation of bulk repertoire data, the authors recommended using highly purified populations and validating at the single-cell level. The thymic TRG and TRD repertoires appeared highly polyclonal, with Gaussian CDR3 length distributions, in contrast to the oligoclonal repertoires of peripheral blood. Because no clustering by age or sex was observed, donors were not stratified by these variables in the analyses. Despite high sort purity, about 22% of thymic TRD sequences were Vdelta2 (and few Vdelta3), unlike peripheral blood Vdelta1+ controls.

RNA extraction was performed with the RNeasy mini kit, and reverse transcription was done with Superscript III. CDR3 amplicons were produced by multiplex PCR using pooled V-gene forward primers and a constant-region reverse primer with Illumina adaptor overhangs. Amplicons were gel-purified, then indexed with Nextera index primers over about 8 extra PCR cycles and purified with AMPure XP beads. Libraries were sequenced on an Illumina MiSeq with paired-end 250 bp reads, dual indexing and approximately 20% PhiX spike-in. The authors' pipeline ran thus. Read quality was checked with FastQC, and TRG read pairs were merged using ea-utils fastq-join. Annotation of sequences was performed with IMGT/HighV-QUEST, only productive sequences with unambiguous V-gene assignment were retained, and clonotypes were defined by identical CDR3 sequence. Downstream analysis used VDJtools 1.1.1, tcR 2.2.3, Treemap and vegan Shannon diversity in R 3.4.4. TCRdb processed the public reads again with the CATT caller, after which rows with matching DNA were combined. The V and J calls were determined by TCRdb, not by the authors. The sample table shows about 53,000 delta-chain clones, and about 15% are seen once. The top ten constitute 0.3% to 0.45% of the sample.

Thymic samples were depleted of alphabeta T cells, then CD3+ TCRVdelta1+ TCRVdelta2- thymocytes were FACS-sorted. A purity of roughly 96% to 99.6% was achieved for sorted Vdelta1+ thymocytes. Thymic specimens were obtained from 7 or 8 paediatric patients, aged from about 5 days to 16 months, who were undergoing corrective cardiac surgery. After the thymic tissue was dispersed, mononuclear cells were isolated using a Histopaque-1077 density gradient. For staining, the antibodies used were anti-TCRVdelta1 clone TS8.2, anti-TCRVdelta2 clone B6, anti-CD3 clone HIT3a and anti-TCRalphabeta clone IP26. Comments on this clone: Its cognate antigen has yet to be identified. No much larger clonotype is one base removed from it; base qualities were not supplied.

Inclusive of the bounding cysteine and phenylalanine, the CDR3 is 23 residues long. CDR3 DNA only is kept here, 69 bases in frame from base 1. The junction shows trimming of 5 bases on V and 0 bases on J, plus 37 bases between the germline ends. From a lookup of the germline V gene, CDR1 and CDR2 are TSWWSYY and QGS. The rearranged chain carries TRDV1 and TRDJ1; D gene: possibly TRDD3, on 6 matching bases. The source material was Vdelta1+ gamma-delta thymocytes from the thymus. Interpreted using the paper, the cell subset or site label stands for: FACS-sorted CD3+ TCRalphabeta- TCRVdelta1+ TCRVdelta2- thymocytes. The sequence was collected from a girl less than two years old who had congenital heart surgery. The CDR3 protein is CALGRHSPRVAGESLTYTDKLIF. The DNA is TGTGCTCTTGGGAGACATTCCCCCAGAGTCGCGGGGGAGTCTCTGACCTACACCGATAAACTCATCTTT.